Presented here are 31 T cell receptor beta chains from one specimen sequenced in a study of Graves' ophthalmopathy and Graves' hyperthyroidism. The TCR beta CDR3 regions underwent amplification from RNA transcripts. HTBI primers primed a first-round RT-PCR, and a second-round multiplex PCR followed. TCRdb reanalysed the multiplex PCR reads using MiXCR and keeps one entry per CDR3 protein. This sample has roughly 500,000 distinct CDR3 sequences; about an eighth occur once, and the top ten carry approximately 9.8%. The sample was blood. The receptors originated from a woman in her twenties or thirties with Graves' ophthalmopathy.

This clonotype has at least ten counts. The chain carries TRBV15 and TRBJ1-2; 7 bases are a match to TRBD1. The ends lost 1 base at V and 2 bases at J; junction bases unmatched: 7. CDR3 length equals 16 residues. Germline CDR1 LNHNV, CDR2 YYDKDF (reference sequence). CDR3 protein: CATSRVMGQRNYGYTF. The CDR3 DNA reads TGTGCCACCAGCAGAGTCATGGGACAGAGAAACTATGGCTACACCTTC.

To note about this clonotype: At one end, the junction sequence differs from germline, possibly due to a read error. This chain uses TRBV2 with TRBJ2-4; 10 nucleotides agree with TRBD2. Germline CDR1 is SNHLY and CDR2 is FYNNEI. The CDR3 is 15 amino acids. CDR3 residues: CASSRRLAGRNIKYF. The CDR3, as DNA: TGTGCCAGCAGCCGTAGACTAGCGGGCCGAAACATTAAGTACTTC.

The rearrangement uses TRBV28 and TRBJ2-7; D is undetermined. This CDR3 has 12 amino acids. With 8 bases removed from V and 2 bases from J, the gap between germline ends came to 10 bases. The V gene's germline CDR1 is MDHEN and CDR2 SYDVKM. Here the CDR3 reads CASCSYTYEQYF. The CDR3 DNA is TGTGCCAGCTGCAGTTACACCTACGAGCAGTACTTC.

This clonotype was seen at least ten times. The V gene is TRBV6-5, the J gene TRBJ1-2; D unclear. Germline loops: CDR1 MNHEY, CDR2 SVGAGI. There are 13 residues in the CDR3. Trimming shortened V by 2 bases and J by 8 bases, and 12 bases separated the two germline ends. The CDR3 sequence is CASSYGQSGGYTF. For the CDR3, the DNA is TGTGCCAGCAGTTACGGCCAGAGTGGCGGCTACACCTTC.

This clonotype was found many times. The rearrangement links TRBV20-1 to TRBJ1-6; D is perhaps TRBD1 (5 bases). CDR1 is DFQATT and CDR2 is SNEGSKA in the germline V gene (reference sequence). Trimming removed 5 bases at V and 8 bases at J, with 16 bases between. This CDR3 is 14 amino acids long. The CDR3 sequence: CSAYGPEGDSPLHF. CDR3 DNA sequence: TGCAGTGCTTACGGCCCCGAAGGGGATTCACCCCTCCACTTT.

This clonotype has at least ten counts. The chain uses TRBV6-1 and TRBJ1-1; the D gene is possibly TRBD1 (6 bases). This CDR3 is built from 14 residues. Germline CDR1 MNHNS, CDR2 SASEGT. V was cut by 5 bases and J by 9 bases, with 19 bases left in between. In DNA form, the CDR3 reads TGTGCCAGCAGTAAGAGCCGGGACATCCAAAAAGCTTTCTTT. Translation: CASSKSRDIQKAFF.

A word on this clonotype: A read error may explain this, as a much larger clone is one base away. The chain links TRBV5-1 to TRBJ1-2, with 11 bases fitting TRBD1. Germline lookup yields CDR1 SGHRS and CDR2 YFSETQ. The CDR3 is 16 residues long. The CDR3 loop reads CDSSSGTGGRLYGYTF. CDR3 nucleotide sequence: TGCGACAGCAGCTCCGGGACAGGGGGTCGGCTCTATGGCTACACCTTC.

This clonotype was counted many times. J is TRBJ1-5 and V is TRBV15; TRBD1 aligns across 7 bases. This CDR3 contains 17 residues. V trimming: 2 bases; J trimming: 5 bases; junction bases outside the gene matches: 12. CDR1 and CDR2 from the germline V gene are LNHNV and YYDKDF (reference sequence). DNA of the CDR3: TGTGCCACCAGCAGACCCACCCCCGACAGGGTTCATCAGCCCCAGCATTTT. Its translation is CATSRPTPDRVHQPQHF. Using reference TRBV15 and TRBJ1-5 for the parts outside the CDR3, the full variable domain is DAMVIQNPRYQVTQFGKPVTLSCSQTLNHNVMYWYQQKSSQAPKLLFHYYDKDFNNEADTPDNFQSRRPNTSFCFLDIRSPGLGDTAMYLCATSRPTPDRVHQPQHFGDGTRLSIL.

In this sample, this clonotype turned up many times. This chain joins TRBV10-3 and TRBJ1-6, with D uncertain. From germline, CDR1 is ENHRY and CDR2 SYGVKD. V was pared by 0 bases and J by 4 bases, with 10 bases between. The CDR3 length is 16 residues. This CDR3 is CAISESVRLYNSPLHF. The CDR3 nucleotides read TGTGCCATCAGTGAGTCGGTACGCTTGTATAATTCACCCCTCCACTTT.

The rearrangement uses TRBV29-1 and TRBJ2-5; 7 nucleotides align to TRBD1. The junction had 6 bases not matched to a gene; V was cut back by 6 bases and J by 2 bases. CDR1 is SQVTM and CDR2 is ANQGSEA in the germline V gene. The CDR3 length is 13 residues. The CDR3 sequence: CSVSHRGQETQYF. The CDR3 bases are TGCAGCGTATCCCACAGGGGTCAAGAGACCCAGTACTTC. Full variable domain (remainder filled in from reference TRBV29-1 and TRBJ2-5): SAVISQKPSRDICQRGTSLTIQCQVDSQVTMMFWYRQQPGQSLTLIATANQGSEATYESGFVIDKFPISRPNLTFSTLTVSNMSPEDSSIYLCSVSHRGQETQYFGPGTRLLVL.

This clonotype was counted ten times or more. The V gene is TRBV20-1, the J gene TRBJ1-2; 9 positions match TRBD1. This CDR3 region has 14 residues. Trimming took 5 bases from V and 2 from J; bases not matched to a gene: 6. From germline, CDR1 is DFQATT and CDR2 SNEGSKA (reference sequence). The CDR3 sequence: CSAVQGAQNYGYTF. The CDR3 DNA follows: TGCAGTGCTGTACAGGGGGCGCAGAACTATGGCTACACCTTC.

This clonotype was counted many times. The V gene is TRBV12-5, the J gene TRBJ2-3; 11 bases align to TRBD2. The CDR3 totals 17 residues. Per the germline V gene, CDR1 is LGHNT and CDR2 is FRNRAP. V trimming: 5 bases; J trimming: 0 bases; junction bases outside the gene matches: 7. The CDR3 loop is CASGTSGRGGSTDTQYF. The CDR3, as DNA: TGTGCTAGTGGTACTAGCGGGAGAGGGGGGAGCACAGATACGCAGTATTTT.

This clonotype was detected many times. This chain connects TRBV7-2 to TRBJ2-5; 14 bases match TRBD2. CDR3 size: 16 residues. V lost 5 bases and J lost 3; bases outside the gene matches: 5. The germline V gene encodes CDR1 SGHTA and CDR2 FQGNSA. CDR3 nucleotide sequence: TGTGCCAGCAGCCCTGGACTAGCGGGGGGCAAAGAGACCCAGTACTTC. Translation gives CASSPGLAGGKETQYF. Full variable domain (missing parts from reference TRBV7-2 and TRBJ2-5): GAGVSQSPSNKVTEKGKDVELRCDPISGHTALYWYRQSLGQGLEFLIYFQGNSAPDKSGLPSDRFSAERTGGSVSTLTIQRTQQEDSAVYLCASSPGLAGGKETQYFGPGTRLLVL.

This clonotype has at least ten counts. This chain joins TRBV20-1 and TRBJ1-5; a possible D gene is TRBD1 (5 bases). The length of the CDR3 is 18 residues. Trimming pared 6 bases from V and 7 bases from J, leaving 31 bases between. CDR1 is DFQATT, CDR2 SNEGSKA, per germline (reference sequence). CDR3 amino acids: CSATHIISGPGRGQPQHF. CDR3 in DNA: TGCAGTGCCACGCACATTATTTCAGGCCCAGGGAGAGGACAGCCCCAGCATTTT.

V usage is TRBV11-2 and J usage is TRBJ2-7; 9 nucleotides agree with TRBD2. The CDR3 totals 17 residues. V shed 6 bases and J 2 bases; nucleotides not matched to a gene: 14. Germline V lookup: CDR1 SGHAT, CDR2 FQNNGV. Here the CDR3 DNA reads TGTGCCAGCAGAACCCCTAGGAGCGGGGGGACTACCTACGAGCAGTACTTC. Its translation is CASRTPRSGGTTYEQYF.

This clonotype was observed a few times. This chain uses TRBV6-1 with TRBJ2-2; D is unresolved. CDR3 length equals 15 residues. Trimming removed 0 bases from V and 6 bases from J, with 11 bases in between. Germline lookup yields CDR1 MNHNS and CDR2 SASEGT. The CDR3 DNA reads TGTGCCAGCAGTGAAGCGCGTTGGGGTCCCGGGGAGCTGTTTTTT. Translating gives CASSEARWGPGELFF.

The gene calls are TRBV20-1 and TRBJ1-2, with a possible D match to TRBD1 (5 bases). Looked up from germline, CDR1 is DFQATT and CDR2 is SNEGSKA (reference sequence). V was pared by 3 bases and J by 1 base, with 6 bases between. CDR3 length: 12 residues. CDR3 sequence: CSARDNNYGYTF. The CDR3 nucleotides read TGCAGTGCTAGGGACAATAACTATGGCTACACCTTC.

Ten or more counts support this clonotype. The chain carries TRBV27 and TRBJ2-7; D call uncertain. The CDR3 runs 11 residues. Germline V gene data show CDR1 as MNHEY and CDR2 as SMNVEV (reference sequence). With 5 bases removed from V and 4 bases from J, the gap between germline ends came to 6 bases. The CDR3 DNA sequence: TGTGCCAGCAGTCGAGGATACGAGCAGTACTTC. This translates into CASSRGYEQYF.

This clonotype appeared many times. The chain's CDR3 is CASGGQNNYGYTF. The DNA for the CDR3 is TGCGCCAGCGGGGGACAGAATAACTATGGCTACACCTTC. The chain employs TRBV10-1 and TRBJ1-2; TRBD1 matches 7 bases. With V trimmed by 8 bases and J by 1 base, 4 bases remained unmatched. Germline values: CDR1 WNHNN, CDR2 SYGVQD (reference sequence). The CDR3 covers 13 residues.

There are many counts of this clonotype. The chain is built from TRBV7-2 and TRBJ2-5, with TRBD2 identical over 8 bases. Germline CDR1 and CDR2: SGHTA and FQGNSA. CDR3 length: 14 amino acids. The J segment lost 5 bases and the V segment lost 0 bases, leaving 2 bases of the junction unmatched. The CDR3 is CASSLALAGETQYF. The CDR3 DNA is TGTGCCAGCAGCTTAGCCTTAGCGGGGGAGACCCAGTACTTC.

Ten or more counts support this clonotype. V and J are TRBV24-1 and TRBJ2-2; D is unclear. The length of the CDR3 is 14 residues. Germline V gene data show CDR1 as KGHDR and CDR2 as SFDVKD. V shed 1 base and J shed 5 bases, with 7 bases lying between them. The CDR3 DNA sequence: TGTGCCACCAGTGATTTATCTAAAACCGGGGAGCTGTTTTTT. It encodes CATSDLSKTGELFF.

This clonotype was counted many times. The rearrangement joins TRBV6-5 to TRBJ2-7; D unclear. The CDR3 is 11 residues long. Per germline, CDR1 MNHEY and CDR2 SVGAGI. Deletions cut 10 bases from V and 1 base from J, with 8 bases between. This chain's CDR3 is CATQRSYEQYF. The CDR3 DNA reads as TGTGCCACCCAGAGATCCTACGAGCAGTACTTC.

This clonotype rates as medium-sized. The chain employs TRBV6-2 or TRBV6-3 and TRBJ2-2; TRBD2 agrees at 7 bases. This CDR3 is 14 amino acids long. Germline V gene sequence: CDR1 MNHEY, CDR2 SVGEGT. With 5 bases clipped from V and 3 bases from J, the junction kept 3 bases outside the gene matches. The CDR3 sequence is CASSQGGHTGELFF. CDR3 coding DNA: TGTGCCAGCAGTCAGGGAGGGCACACCGGGGAGCTGTTTTTT.

For the CDR3, the DNA is TGCAGTGCTGAAGTGGGTACCTCTCATACTAAAGAGACCCAGTACTTC. Translation gives CSAEVGTSHTKETQYF. V usage is TRBV20-1 and J usage is TRBJ2-5; D gene ambiguous. This CDR3 region has 16 residues. Trimming left V 5 bases short and J 3 bases short, with 22 bases between. CDR1 is DFQATT and CDR2 is SNEGSKA in the germline V gene (reference sequence).

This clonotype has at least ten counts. The CDR3 sequence: CASSLSGPDYEQYF. In DNA form, the CDR3 reads TGTGCCAGCAGTTTATCGGGGCCGGACTACGAGCAGTACTTC. This chain links TRBV12-3 or TRBV12-4 with TRBJ2-7; D tentatively fits TRBD1 or TRBD2 (5 bases each). The CDR3 length is 14 residues. V was clipped by 2 bases and J by 3 bases, with 11 bases between them.

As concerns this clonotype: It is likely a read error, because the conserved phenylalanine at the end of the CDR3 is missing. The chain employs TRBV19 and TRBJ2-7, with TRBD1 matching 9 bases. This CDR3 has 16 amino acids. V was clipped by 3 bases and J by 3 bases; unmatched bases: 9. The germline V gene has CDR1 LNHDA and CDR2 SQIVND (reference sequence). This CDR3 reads CASSITSGTGSYEQYY. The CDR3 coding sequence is TGTGCCAGTAGTATTACCTCCGGGACAGGGAGCTACGAGCAGTACTAC.

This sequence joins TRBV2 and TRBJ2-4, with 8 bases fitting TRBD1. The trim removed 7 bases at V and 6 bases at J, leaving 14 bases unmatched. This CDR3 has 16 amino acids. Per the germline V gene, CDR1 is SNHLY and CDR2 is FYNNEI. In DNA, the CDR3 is TGTGCCAGCACCCTCCCCGTAGGGCAGGGGGCAAACATTCAGTACTTC. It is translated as CASTLPVGQGANIQYF.

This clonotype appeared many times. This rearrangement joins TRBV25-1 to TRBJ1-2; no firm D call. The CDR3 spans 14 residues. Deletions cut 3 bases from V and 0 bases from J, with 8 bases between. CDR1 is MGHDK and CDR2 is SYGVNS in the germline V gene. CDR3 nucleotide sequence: TGTGCCAGCAGTGACGGGGTAGCTAACTATGGCTACACCTTC. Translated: CASSDGVANYGYTF.

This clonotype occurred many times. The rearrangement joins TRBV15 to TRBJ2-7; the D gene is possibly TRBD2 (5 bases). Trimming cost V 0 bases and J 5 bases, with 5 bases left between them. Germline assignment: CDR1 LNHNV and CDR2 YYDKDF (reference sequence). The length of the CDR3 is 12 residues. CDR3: CATSREEDEQYF. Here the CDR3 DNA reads TGTGCCACCAGCAGAGAGGAGGACGAGCAGTACTTC. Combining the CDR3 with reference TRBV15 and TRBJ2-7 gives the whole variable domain DAMVIQNPRYQVTQFGKPVTLSCSQTLNHNVMYWYQQKSSQAPKLLFHYYDKDFNNEADTPDNFQSRRPNTSFCFLDIRSPGLGDTAMYLCATSREEDEQYFGPGTRLTVT.

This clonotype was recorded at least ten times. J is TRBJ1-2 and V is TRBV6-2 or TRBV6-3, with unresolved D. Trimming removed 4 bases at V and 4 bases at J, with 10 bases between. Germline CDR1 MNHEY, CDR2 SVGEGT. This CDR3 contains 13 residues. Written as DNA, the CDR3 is TGTGCCAGCAGTTTGGGGTGGATCTATGGCTACACCTTC. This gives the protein CASSLGWIYGYTF.

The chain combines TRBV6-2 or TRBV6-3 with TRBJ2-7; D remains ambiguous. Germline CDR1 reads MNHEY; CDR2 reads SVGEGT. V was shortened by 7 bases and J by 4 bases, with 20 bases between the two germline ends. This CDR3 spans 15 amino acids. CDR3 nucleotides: TGTGCCAGCACCCCGAGAGAGAACTCCCTTTACGAGCAGTACTTC. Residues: CASTPRENSLYEQYF.